The clone carrying this T cell receptor (beta chain) was seen a handful of times. Its antigen is unknown. TCRdb recomputed calls from the 5' RACE reads with MiXCR, one row per CDR3 protein. The sample lists about 94,000 distinct CDR3 sequences, approximately 20% occurring once. The sample comes from a study of spatial heterogeneity in lung cancer. Germline CDR1 and CDR2: DFQATT and SNEGSKA (reference sequence). The CDR3 sequence is 11 residues long. With 5 bases removed from V and 6 bases from J, the gap between germline ends came to 10 bases. Time point meaning: blood at routine non-recurrence follow-up after resection. The study's findings and limits: Ubiquitous, expanded tumor-derived TCRs were more frequently observed in blood at resection than at follow-up.

The chain has TRBV20-1 and TRBJ1-1; D remains unclear. The sequencing here drew on PBMCs, taken at follow-up. The receptor was isolated from a male donor with early-stage non-small cell lung cancer. DNA for the CDR3: TGCAGTGCTGCGAGAGGTGCTGAAGCTTTCTTT. This codes for CSAARGAEAFF.